This T cell receptor (beta chain) was sequenced in a study of T cell clusters in autoimmune cytopenias. Findings of the study overall: Compared with active autoimmune hepatitis patients, healthy donors showed approximately 3.3-fold more exclusive TRB clusters.

Roughly 40,000 genome equivalents of blood DNA were amplified for TRB. CDR1 GTSNPN and CDR2 SVGIG come from the germline V gene (reference sequence). The length of the CDR3 is 15 residues. According to its frequency, this clonotype is medium-sized (0.01 to 0.1%). Its target is unknown. TRB rearrangements were amplified by touch-down multiplex PCR with mixed TRB-A/B primers. TCRdb re-called the multiplex PCR reads and catalogs CDR3 proteins one per entry, DNA excluded. The sample includes fewer than 7,500 distinct CDR3 sequences. The same data also went into a second study, on T cell repertoires in aging, cancer and after chemotherapy. That study reports: The whole study produced a dataset of millions of TCR reads. Loss of evenness, beyond lost richness, contributed to age-related TCR diversity decline in cancer patients.

Material: peripheral blood. The TCR sequence derives from a human donor in good health. The V call is TRBV30, the J call TRBJ2-1; lacking DNA, the TRBD1 call made by TCRdb goes unchecked. The CDR3 sequence is CAQGAGRSSYNEQFF.